This is a list of T cell receptor beta chains from one sample in a study of T cells after yellow fever vaccination. Via MiXCR, TCRdb re-called the 5' RACE reads, giving one row per CDR3 protein. The table shows just over 300,000 distinct CDR3 sequences, with less than 4.5% occurring only once. The sequences come from PBMCs, collected on the day of the yellow fever booster vaccination. Receptor source: a man aged 18 to 29 who received the YFV17D yellow fever vaccine. Each CDR3 is given with its conserved first and last residue. Fields, in order: D gene, V gene, clone size, J gene, CDR3 protein, CDR3 DNA. A D gene is named only where the DNA matches it firmly. Clone sizes are given selectively: once, few, many, or a class where the clone is expanded.

D: .; V: TRBV5-1; size: .; J: TRBJ2-1; CDR3: CASSGANSYNEQFF; DNA: TGCGCCAGCAGTGGGGCGAACTCCTACAATGAGCAGTTCTTC
D: .; V: TRBV4-3; size: .; J: TRBJ2-7; CDR3: CASSQVGRAEQYF; DNA: TGCGCCAGCAGCCAAGTGGGCAGAGCCGAGCAGTACTTC
D: .; V: TRBV7-2; size: many; J: TRBJ2-1; CDR3: CASSLERVNEQFF; DNA: TGTGCCAGCAGCTTAGAGCGGGTTAATGAGCAGTTCTTC
D: TRBD1; V: TRBV15; size: few; J: TRBJ1-1; CDR3: CATSRGDRDPEAFF; DNA: TGTGCCACCAGCAGAGGGGACAGGGACCCTGAAGCTTTCTTT
D: TRBD1; V: TRBV19; size: .; J: TRBJ1-2; CDR3: CASSRDRGLDYTF; DNA: TGTGCCAGTAGTCGGGACAGGGGGCTAGACTACACCTTC
D: .; V: TRBV5-4; size: .; J: TRBJ2-2; CDR3: CASSFRARSPGELFF; DNA: TGTGCCAGCAGCTTCCGGGCCAGGTCCCCCGGGGAGCTGTTTTTT
D: .; V: TRBV7-2; size: .; J: TRBJ2-2; CDR3: CASSPPASWPTGELFF; DNA: TGTGCCAGCAGCCCACCGGCGTCGTGGCCAACCGGGGAGCTGTTTTTT
D: .; V: TRBV7-6; size: many; J: TRBJ2-1; CDR3: CASSLEPRPSGDEQFF; DNA: TGTGCCAGCAGCTTAGAGCCTCGCCCCTCGGGGGATGAGCAGTTCTTC
D: .; V: TRBV12-3/TRBV12-4; size: many; J: TRBJ2-3; CDR3: CASSLLSGWDTQYF; DNA: TGTGCCAGCAGTTTATTGTCGGGGTGGGATACGCAGTATTTT
D: .; V: TRBV7-2; size: many; J: TRBJ2-2; CDR3: CASSLFQGGTGELFF; DNA: TGTGCCAGCAGCTTATTCCAAGGGGGGACCGGGGAGCTGTTTTTT
D: .; V: TRBV13; size: few; J: TRBJ2-1; CDR3: CASSQPPPGGGGGVYWQFF; DNA: TGTGCCAGCAGCCAACCCCCCCCCGGGGGCGGAGGGGGGGTATATTGGCAGTTCTTC
D: .; V: TRBV5-1; size: few; J: TRBJ1-2; CDR3: CASSFDTGYTF; DNA: TGCGCCAGCAGCTTCGACACGGGCTACACCTTC
D: TRBD1; V: TRBV11-1; size: many; J: TRBJ2-5; CDR3: CASSLGQIQETQYF; DNA: TGTGCCAGCAGCCTGGGACAGATCCAAGAGACCCAGTACTTC
D: TRBD1; V: TRBV11-3; size: .; J: TRBJ2-1; CDR3: CASSSTRGGQGHYNEQFF; DNA: TGTGCCAGCAGCTCAACCAGGGGTGGACAGGGGCACTACAATGAGCAGTTCTTC
D: TRBD1; V: TRBV4-2; size: many; J: TRBJ1-1; CDR3: CASSPGQGKDTEAFF; DNA: TGTGCCAGCAGCCCGGGACAGGGTAAGGACACTGAAGCTTTCTTT
D: TRBD1; V: TRBV7-9; size: many; J: TRBJ2-1; CDR3: CASSWDSPRDEQFF; DNA: TGTGCCAGCAGCTGGGACAGTCCAAGGGATGAGCAGTTCTTC
D: .; V: TRBV7-6; size: many; J: TRBJ1-1; CDR3: CASSSIRGERGSYTEAFF; DNA: TGTGCCAGCAGCTCCATCAGAGGGGAAAGGGGAAGTTACACTGAAGCTTTCTTT
D: .; V: TRBV7-9; size: .; J: TRBJ1-3; CDR3: CASSPDPGSSGNTIYF; DNA: TGTGCCAGCAGCCCGGACCCAGGGAGTTCTGGAAACACCATATATTTT
D: TRBD2; V: TRBV5-1; size: many; J: TRBJ2-7; CDR3: CASSLGRASGFYEQYF; DNA: TGCGCCAGCAGCCTTGGTAGGGCTAGCGGGTTCTACGAGCAGTACTTC
D: .; V: TRBV5-1; size: few; J: TRBJ2-3; CDR3: CASSLDSRDTQYF; DNA: TGCGCCAGCAGCTTGGATAGCCGGGATACGCAGTATTTT
D: .; V: TRBV18; size: many; J: TRBJ2-7; CDR3: CASSPRDRVTYEQYF; DNA: TGTGCCAGCTCCCCGCGGGACAGAGTTACCTACGAGCAGTACTTC
D: TRBD1; V: TRBV5-1; size: .; J: TRBJ1-1; CDR3: CASSKGTGRTEAFF; DNA: TGCGCCAGCAGCAAAGGGACAGGTCGCACTGAAGCTTTCTTT
D: .; V: TRBV21-1; size: few; J: TRBJ2-5; CDR3: CASSKVRGARETQYF; DNA: TGTGCCAGCAGCAAAGTGCGGGGGGCGCGGGAGACCCAGTACTTC
D: TRBD1; V: TRBV7-2; size: many; J: TRBJ1-2; CDR3: CASSLTDRALNYGYTF; DNA: TGTGCCAGCAGCCTGACGGACAGGGCCCTAAACTATGGCTACACCTTC
D: TRBD1; V: TRBV29-1; size: .; J: TRBJ2-6; CDR3: CSAGQGQGGANVLTF; DNA: TGCAGCGCTGGACAGGGGCAAGGAGGGGCCAACGTCCTGACTTTC
D: .; V: TRBV7-3; size: .; J: TRBJ2-2; CDR3: CASSPERAGELFF; DNA: TGTGCCAGCAGCCCCGAGCGGGCCGGGGAGCTGTTTTTT
D: .; V: TRBV23-1; size: many; J: TRBJ1-6; CDR3: CASSQYPGATKSSYNSPLHF; DNA: TGCGCCAGCAGTCAGTATCCAGGGGCTACAAAAAGCTCCTATAATTCACCCCTCCACTTT
D: .; V: TRBV5-1; size: few; J: TRBJ2-1; CDR3: CASSARPIAGGDNEQFF; DNA: TGCGCCAGCAGCGCCCGCCCTATAGCCGGTGGAGACAATGAGCAGTTCTTC
D: TRBD2; V: TRBV19; size: many; J: TRBJ2-1; CDR3: CASSIDRGGLSYNEQFF; DNA: TGTGCCAGTAGTATAGATCGGGGGGGCCTCTCCTACAATGAGCAGTTCTTC
D: .; V: TRBV28; size: few; J: TRBJ1-6; CDR3: CASSSGQIYNSPLHF; DNA: TGTGCCAGCAGCAGCGGACAGATCTATAATTCACCCCTCCACTTT
D: .; V: TRBV20-1; size: .; J: TRBJ1-1; CDR3: CSASGGRYPAFF; DNA: TGCAGTGCTAGCGGTGGTCGGTACCCAGCTTTCTTT
D: TRBD1; V: TRBV20-1; size: many; J: TRBJ2-5; CDR3: CSAQSRDRLRTQYF; DNA: TGCAGTGCCCAATCCCGGGACAGGTTAAGGACCCAGTACTTC
D: .; V: TRBV6-5; size: .; J: TRBJ2-1; CDR3: CASSYSTGRGNEQFF; DNA: TGTGCCAGCAGTTACTCGACGGGCAGGGGCAATGAGCAGTTCTTC
D: TRBD2; V: TRBV4-1; size: many; J: TRBJ2-1; CDR3: CASSPGPGLAGGPVEQFF; DNA: TGCGCCAGCAGCCCCGGACCGGGACTAGCGGGGGGGCCAGTCGAGCAGTTCTTC
D: TRBD1; V: TRBV6-5; size: .; J: TRBJ2-2; CDR3: CASSKQGAHFGELFF; DNA: TGTGCCAGCAGCAAACAGGGGGCGCACTTCGGGGAGCTGTTTTTT
D: .; V: TRBV6-5; size: many; J: TRBJ2-7; CDR3: CASRRSPSYEQYF; DNA: TGTGCCAGCAGGAGGAGTCCCTCCTACGAGCAGTACTTC
D: TRBD1; V: TRBV5-1; size: many; J: TRBJ1-6; CDR3: CASKDRDNSPLHF; DNA: TGCGCCAGTAAGGACAGGGATAATTCACCCCTCCACTTT
D: TRBD1; V: TRBV5-1; size: many; J: TRBJ2-1; CDR3: CASSRDHGTGGREQFF; DNA: TGCGCCAGCAGCCGGGACCACGGGACAGGGGGCAGAGAGCAGTTCTTC
D: .; V: TRBV20-1; size: few; J: TRBJ2-3; CDR3: CSANQGGTDTQYF; DNA: TGCAGTGCTAATCAGGGGGGAACAGATACGCAGTATTTT
D: .; V: TRBV2; size: .; J: TRBJ1-2; CDR3: CASRRDIGFYGYTF; DNA: TGTGCCAGCAGGAGGGACATAGGTTTCTATGGCTACACCTTC